The source of this TCR beta chain is a study of T cell repertoires in cytomegalovirus infection. Looking at the study overall: In the study, CMV epitopes included recently identified HLA-C-restricted and well-studied HLA-B-restricted ones. Matching HLA type, along with CMV infection, was indicated by public TCR beta signatures. Study conclusions and caveats: Totalled public TCR beta family frequency picked out people who carried CMV plus the relevant HLA. The study found HLA-C-restricted CMV-specific TCR beta clonotypes dominating the ex vivo response.

TCRdb called the reads again in MiXCR, with one record for every CDR3 protein. The profile covers around 770,000 distinct CDR3 sequences, with roughly 29% appearing a single time and around 13% taken by the ten largest. This clonotype has only a few counts. Its antigen remains unidentified. Sequencing used cultured CD8+ T cells from PBMCs, obtained from culture after CMV antigen stimulation. The sequence derives from a human donor in good health (CMV status not recorded). Some clones in this sample may be carry-over from other donors' samples.

The CDR3 DNA sequence: TGTGCCAGCAGCTTCGGGGCCAGGGGCGCTGAAGCTTTCTTT. Translation gives CASSFGARGAEAFF. This rearrangement joins TRBV5-6 to TRBJ1-1, with D perhaps matching TRBD1 (6 bases). Between the trimmed V and J ends, which lost 2 bases and 6 bases, there was a span of 14 bases. The CDR3 spans 14 residues. The germline gives CDR1 SGHDT, CDR2 YYEEEE. The full variable domain, in which reference TRBV5-6 and TRBJ1-1 provide the parts outside the CDR3, is DAGVTQSPTHLIKTRGQQVTLRCSPKSGHDTVSWYQQALGQGPQFIFQYYEEEERQRGNFPDRFSGHQFPNYSSELNVNALLLGDSALYLCASSFGARGAEAFFGQGTRLTVV.